These 5 T cell receptor beta chains came from one sample sequenced in a study of blood T cell repertoires in COVID-19. Data came from immunoSEQ multiplex PCR; TCRdb stores just in-frame clones and leaves some out. Of just over 650,000 clones detected, approximately 90% appear once; the ten largest clones hold about 0.26%. The source material was peripheral blood. These receptors all stem from a woman between 18 and 30 years old with acute or convalescent COVID-19.

This chain joins TRBV7-2 and TRBJ1-1, with D maybe TRBD1 (6 bases). The CDR3 has 15 amino acids. CDR1 and CDR2 (germline): SGHTA, FQGNSA. The ends were cut back, 7 bases at V and 4 bases at J, with 19 bases in the middle. CDR3 sequence reads: CASNQHRQAGTEAFF. The CDR3, as DNA: TGTGCCAGCAACCAGCATCGACAGGCTGGCACTGAAGCTTTCTTT.

The CDR3 DNA is TGTGCCAGCAGTGACCCGGGACACGGGGACCATCAGCCCCAGCATTTT. This sequence encodes CASSDPGHGDHQPQHF. This chain connects TRBV28 to TRBJ1-5; possible D gene TRBD1, 6 bases. This CDR3 contains 16 residues. CDR1 and CDR2 (germline): MDHEN, SYDVKM. Trimming removed 5 bases from V and 5 bases from J, with 19 bases in between.

The chain employs TRBV27 and TRBJ1-2, with TRBD1 matching 7 bases. CDR3 length: 13 amino acids. V lost 3 bases, J lost 7 bases, and 5 bases stayed unmatched. Germline V lookup: CDR1 MNHEY, CDR2 SMNVEV (reference sequence). CDR3 sequence reads: CASSFDRVGGYTF. In nucleotides, the CDR3 is TGTGCCAGCAGTTTCGACAGGGTTGGTGGCTACACCTTC.

V and J are TRBV21-1 and TRBJ2-3; TRBD2, the D gene given by the table, was not confirmed from the DNA. TRBV21-1 counts as a pseudogene. This CDR3 is 16 amino acids long. The CDR3 loop reads CASSKVWLAARDTQYF. CDR3 bases: TGTGCCAGCAGCAAAGTTTGGCTAGCGGCCAGGGATACGCAGTATTTT.

This chain joins TRBV5-8 and TRBJ1-5; 9 positions match TRBD1. Germline V gives CDR1 SGHTS, CDR2 YDEGEE. The CDR3 contains 15 residues. V lost 4 bases to trimming and J lost 3 bases; unmatched junction nucleotides: 5. The CDR3 bases are TGTGCCAGCAGCGGGGGGACAGGGAACAATCAGCCCCAGCATTTT. Its translation is CASSGGTGNNQPQHF.